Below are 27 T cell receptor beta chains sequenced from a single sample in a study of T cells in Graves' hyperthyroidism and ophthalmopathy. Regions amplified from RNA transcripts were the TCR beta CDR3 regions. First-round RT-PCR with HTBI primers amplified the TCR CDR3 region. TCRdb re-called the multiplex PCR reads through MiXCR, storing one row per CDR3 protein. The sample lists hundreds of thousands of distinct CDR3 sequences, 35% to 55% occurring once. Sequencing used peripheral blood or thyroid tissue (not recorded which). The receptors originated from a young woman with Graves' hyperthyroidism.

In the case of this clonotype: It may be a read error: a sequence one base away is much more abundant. The chain's CDR3 is CASSCDGVSYGYTF. CDR3 DNA sequence: TGTGCCAGCAGCTGCGATGGGGTTAGCTATGGCTACACCTTC. V and J are TRBV7-2 and TRBJ1-2; unclear D gene. The CDR3 sequence is 14 residues long. CDR1 SGHTA and CDR2 FQGNSA come from the germline V gene. Trimming removed 4 bases from V and 4 bases from J, with 13 bases in between.

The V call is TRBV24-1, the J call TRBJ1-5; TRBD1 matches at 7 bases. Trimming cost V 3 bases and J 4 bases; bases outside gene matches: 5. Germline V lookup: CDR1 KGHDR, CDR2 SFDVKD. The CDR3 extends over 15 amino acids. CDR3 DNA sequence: TGTGCCACCAGTGATACAGGACAGGTAAATCAGCCCCAGCATTTT. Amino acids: CATSDTGQVNQPQHF.

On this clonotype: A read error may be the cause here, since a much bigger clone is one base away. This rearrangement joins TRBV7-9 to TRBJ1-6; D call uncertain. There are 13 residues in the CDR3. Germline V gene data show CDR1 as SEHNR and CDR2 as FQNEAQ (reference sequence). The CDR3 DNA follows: TGTGCCAGCAGTTTCACGGCTGATTCACCCTTCCACTTT. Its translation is CASSFTADSPFHF.

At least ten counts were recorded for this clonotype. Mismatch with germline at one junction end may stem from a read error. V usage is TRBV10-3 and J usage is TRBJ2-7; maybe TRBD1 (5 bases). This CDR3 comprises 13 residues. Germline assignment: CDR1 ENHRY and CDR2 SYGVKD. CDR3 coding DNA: TGTGCCAGCAGTTATCAGGGTCACGAAGGGCAGTACTTC. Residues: CASSYQGHEGQYF.

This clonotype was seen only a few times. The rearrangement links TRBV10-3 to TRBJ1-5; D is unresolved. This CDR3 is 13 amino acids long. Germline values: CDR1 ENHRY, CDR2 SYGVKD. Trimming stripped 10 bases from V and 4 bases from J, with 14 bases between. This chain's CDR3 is CASKGPLNQPQHF. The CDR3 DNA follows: TGTGCCAGCAAAGGGCCGTTAAATCAGCCCCAGCATTTT.

The CDR3 loop reads CATSGLGAAFF. As DNA, the CDR3 is TGTGCCACCAGTGGACTAGGAGCAGCTTTCTTT. This rearrangement joins TRBV24-1 to TRBJ1-1, with unresolved D. The V gene's germline CDR1 is KGHDR and CDR2 SFDVKD. Trimming shortened V by 5 bases and J by 10 bases, and 10 bases separated the two germline ends. The CDR3 has 11 amino acids.

CDR3 amino acids: CASSVSGTGRYEQYF. Here the CDR3 DNA reads TGTGCCAGCAGTGTCTCGGGGACAGGGAGGTACGAGCAGTACTTC. This sequence joins TRBV25-1 and TRBJ2-7; 9 bases align to TRBD1. The germline CDR1 and CDR2 sequences are MGHDK and SYGVNS. CDR3 length equals 15 residues. V shed 4 bases and J 4 bases; nucleotides not matched to a gene: 8.

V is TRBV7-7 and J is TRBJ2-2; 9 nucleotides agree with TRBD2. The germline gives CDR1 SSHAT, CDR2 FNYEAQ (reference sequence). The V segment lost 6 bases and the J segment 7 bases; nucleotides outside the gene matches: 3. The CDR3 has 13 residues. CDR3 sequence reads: CASRGLASGELFF. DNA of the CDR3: TGTGCCAGCAGGGGACTAGCTAGCGGGGAGCTGTTTTTT.

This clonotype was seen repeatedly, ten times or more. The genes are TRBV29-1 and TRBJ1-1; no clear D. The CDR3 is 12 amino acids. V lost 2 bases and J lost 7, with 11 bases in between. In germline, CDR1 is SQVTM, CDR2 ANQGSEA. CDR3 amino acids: CSVERVPGEAFF. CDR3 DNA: TGCAGCGTTGAAAGGGTACCAGGTGAAGCTTTCTTT. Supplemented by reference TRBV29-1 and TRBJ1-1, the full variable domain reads SAVISQKPSRDICQRGTSLTIQCQVDSQVTMMFWYRQQPGQSLTLIATANQGSEATYESGFVIDKFPISRPNLTFSTLTVSNMSPEDSSIYLCSVERVPGEAFFGQGTRLTVV.

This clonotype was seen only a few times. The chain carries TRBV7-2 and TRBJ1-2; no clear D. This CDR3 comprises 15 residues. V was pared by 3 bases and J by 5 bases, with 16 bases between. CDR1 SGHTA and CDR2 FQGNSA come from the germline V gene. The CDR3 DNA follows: TGTGCCAGCAGCTTGGGAGTTCGTTACGGGTATGGCTACACCTTC. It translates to CASSLGVRYGYGYTF.

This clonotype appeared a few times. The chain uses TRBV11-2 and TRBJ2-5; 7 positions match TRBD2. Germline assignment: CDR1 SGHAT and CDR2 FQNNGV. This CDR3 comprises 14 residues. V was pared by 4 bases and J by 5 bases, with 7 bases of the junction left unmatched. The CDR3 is CASSSRTSWETQYF. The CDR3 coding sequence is TGTGCCAGCAGCTCACGGACTAGTTGGGAGACCCAGTACTTC.

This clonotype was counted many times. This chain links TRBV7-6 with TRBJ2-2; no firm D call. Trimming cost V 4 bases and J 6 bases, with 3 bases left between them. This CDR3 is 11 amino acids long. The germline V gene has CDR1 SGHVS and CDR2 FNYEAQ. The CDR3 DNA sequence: TGTGCCAGCAGCTCCCCCGGGGAGCTGTTTTTT. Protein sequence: CASSSPGELFF. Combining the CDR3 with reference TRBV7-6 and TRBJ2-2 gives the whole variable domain GAGVSQSPRYKVTKRGQDVALRCDPISGHVSLYWYRQALGQGPEFLTYFNYEAQQDKSGLPNDRFSAERPEGSISTLTIQRTEQRDSAMYRCASSSPGELFFGEGSRLTVL.

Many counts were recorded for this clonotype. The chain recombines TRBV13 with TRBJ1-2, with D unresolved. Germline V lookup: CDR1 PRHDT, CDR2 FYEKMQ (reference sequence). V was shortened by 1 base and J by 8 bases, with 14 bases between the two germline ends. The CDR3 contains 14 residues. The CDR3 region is CASSLVASLGGYTF. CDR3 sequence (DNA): TGTGCCAGCAGCTTAGTGGCCTCCCTGGGCGGCTACACCTTC. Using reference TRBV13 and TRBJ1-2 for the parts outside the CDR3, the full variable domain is AAGVIQSPRHLIKEKRETATLKCYPIPRHDTVYWYQQGPGQDPQFLISFYEKMQSDKGSIPDRFSAQQFSDYHSELNMSSLELGDSALYFCASSLVASLGGYTFGSGTRLTVV.

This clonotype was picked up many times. The CDR3 DNA reads TGCAGCGTCCAGACAGGGGCCTACGAGCAGTACTTC. As protein: CSVQTGAYEQYF. The chain employs TRBV29-1 and TRBJ2-7; 8 nucleotides agree with TRBD1. Trimming took 6 bases from V and 2 from J; bases not matched to a gene: 3. Germline-derived CDR1 and CDR2 are SQVTM and ANQGSEA. This CDR3 has 12 residues.

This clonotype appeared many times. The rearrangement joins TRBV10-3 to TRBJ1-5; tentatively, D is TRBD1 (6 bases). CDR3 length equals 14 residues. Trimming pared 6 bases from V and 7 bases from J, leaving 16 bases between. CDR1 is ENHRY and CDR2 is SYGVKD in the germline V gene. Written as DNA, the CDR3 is TGTGCCATCAGCTCAGGGGCAAGGGAACAGCCCCAGCATTTT. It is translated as CAISSGAREQPQHF.

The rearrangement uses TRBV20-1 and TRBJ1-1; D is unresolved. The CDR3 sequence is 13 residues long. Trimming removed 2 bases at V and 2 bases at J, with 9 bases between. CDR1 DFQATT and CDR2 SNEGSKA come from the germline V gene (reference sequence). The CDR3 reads CSARRQTNTEAFF. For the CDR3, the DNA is TGCAGTGCTAGAAGGCAGACAAACACTGAAGCTTTCTTT.

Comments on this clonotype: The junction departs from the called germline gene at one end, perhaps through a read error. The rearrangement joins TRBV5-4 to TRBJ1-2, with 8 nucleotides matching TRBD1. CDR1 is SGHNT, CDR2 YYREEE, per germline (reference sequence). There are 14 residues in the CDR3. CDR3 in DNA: TGTGCCAACAGCTGGGGCAGGGGGCTGGCTGGCTACACCTTC. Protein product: CANSWGRGLAGYTF.

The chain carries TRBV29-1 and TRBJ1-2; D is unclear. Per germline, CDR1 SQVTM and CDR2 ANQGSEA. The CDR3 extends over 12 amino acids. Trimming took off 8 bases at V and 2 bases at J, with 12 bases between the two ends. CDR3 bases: TGCAGCTCGCGGACCCTCAACTATGGCTACACCTTC. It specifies CSSRTLNYGYTF.

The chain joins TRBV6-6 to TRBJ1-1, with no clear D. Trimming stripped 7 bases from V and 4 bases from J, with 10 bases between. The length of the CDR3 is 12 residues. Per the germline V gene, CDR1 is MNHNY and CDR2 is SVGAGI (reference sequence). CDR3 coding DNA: TGTGCCAGCACAGGTCCGGGCACTGAAGCTTTCTTT. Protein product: CASTGPGTEAFF.

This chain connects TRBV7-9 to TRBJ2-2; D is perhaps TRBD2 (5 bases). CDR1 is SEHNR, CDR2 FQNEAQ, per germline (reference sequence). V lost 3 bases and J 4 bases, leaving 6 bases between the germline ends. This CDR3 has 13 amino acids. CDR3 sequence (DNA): TGTGCCAGCAGCTTGACTACCACCGGGGAGCTGTTTTTT. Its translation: CASSLTTTGELFF.

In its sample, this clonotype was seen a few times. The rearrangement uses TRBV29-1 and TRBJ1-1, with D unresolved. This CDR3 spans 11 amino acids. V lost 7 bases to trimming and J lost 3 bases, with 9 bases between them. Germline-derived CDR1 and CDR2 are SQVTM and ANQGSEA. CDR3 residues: CSAKKDTEAFF. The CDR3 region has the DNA TGCAGCGCCAAAAAAGACACTGAAGCTTTCTTT.

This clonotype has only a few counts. The CDR3 bases are TGTGCCAGCAGTTACGGGGGTGGGGCGGTAACCCAGTACTTC. Protein product: CASSYGGGAVTQYF. V gene TRBV6-5 combines with J gene TRBJ2-5; either TRBD1 or TRBD2 may fit D (5 bases each). Germline values: CDR1 MNHEY, CDR2 SVGAGI. CDR3 size: 14 residues. Trimming stripped 2 bases from V and 8 bases from J, with 15 bases between.

The CDR3 DNA reads TGTGCCAGCCAAACACCAGGGGAGTATGGCTACACCTTC. Amino acids: CASQTPGEYGYTF. The chain uses TRBV2 and TRBJ1-2; D possibly corresponds to TRBD1 (6 bases). V lost 8 bases to trimming and J lost 5 bases, with 15 bases between them. Per germline, CDR1 SNHLY and CDR2 FYNNEI. There are 13 residues in the CDR3.

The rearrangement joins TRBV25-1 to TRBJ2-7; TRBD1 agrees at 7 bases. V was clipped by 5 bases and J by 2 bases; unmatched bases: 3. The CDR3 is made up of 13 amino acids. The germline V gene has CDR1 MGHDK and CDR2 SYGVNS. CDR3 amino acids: CASSKDRAYEQYF. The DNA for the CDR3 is TGTGCCAGCAGTAAAGACAGGGCCTACGAGCAGTACTTC.

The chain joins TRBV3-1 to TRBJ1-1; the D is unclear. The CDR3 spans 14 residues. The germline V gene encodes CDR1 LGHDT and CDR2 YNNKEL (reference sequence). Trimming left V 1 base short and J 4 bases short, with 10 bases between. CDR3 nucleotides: TGTGCCAGCAGCCAAGGCGAGTTACGCACTGAAGCTTTCTTT. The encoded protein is CASSQGELRTEAFF.

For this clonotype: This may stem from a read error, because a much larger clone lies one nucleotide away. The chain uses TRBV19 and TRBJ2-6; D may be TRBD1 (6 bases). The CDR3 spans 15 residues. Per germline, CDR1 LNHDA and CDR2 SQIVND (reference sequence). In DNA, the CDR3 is TGTGCCAGTAGTACACAGGGTTCTGGGGCCAACGTCCTGAGTTTC. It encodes CASSTQGSGANVLSF.

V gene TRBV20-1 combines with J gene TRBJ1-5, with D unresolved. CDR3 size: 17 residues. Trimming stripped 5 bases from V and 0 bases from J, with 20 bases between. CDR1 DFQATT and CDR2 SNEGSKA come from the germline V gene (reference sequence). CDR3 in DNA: TGCAGTGCTGGCGCCCTTGGACGGGAACATAGCAATCAGCCCCAGCATTTT. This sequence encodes CSAGALGREHSNQPQHF.